This note documents a single TCR beta chain sequence. What it binds is not known. Sequencing was performed with immunoSEQ multiplex PCR; in TCRdb, only in-frame clones are kept and a portion is missing. The repertoire holds about 130,000 clones, with approximately 85% as singletons. Trimming removed 8 bases from V and 8 bases from J; junction bases left unmatched: 12. The CDR3 is made up of 14 amino acids. Germline values: CDR1 LNHDA, CDR2 SQIVND (reference sequence). The sample is drawn from a study of T cell responses to AZD1222 COVID-19 vaccine. Study outcomes and limitations: The study found vaccine-associated CD4 TCRs spanning spike, dominant at 160-218 and 743-854. Females made up more of the donors, who were largely white British, and clonal diversity may have come out too low.

This specimen consisted of peripheral blood, obtained on day 0 of AZD1222 vaccination. The source of this sequence is an adult in good health. The chain has TRBV19 and TRBJ1-2; 9 bases are shared with TRBD1. CDR3 in DNA: TGTGCCAGTGGGGACAGGGCTTCCGTATGGGGCTACACCTTC. Amino acids: CASGDRASVWGYTF.